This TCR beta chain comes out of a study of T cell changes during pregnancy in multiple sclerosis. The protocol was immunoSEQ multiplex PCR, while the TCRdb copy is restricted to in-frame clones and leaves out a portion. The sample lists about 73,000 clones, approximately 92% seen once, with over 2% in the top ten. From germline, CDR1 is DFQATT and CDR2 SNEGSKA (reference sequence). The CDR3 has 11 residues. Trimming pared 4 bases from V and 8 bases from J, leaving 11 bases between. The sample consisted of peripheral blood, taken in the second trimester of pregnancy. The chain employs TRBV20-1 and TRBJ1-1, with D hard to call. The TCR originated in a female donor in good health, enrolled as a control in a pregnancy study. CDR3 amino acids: CSAILHGEAFF. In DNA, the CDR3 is TGCAGTGCTATTTTACACGGGGAAGCTTTCTTT.